This entry lists 21 T cell receptor beta chains sequenced from one sample in a study of T-cell reconstitution after alpha-beta-depleted transplantation in children. This sample's TCRbeta library carried unique molecular identifier barcodes. TCRdb re-derived calls from the PCR reads in MiXCR, one entry per CDR3 protein. Among 250,000 or so distinct CDR3 sequences listed, 20% to 30% were seen once. The specimen comprised PBMCs, mostly from graft donor cells, sampled 360 days after TCRalphabeta/CD19-depleted stem cell transplant. These receptors were taken from a female patient aged 2 to 10 who had a stem cell transplant for congenital amegakaryocytic thrombocytopenia, so the T cells may come from the graft donor.

This clonotype came up a few times. The rearrangement joins TRBV7-2 to TRBJ2-7; TRBD1 might be the D (6 bases). Germline-derived CDR1 and CDR2 are SGHTA and FQGNSA. With 1 base removed from V and 2 bases from J, the gap between germline ends came to 12 bases. CDR3 length: 15 residues. DNA of the CDR3: TGTGCCAGCAGCTTAGTTTCCGGACAGCCCTACGAGCAGTACTTC. Its translation: CASSLVSGQPYEQYF.

This clonotype was observed many times. The chain has TRBV12-3 or TRBV12-4 and TRBJ2-7; D is uncertain. Trimming shortened V by 3 bases and J by 8 bases, and 11 bases separated the two germline ends. The CDR3 sequence is 12 residues long. The CDR3 nucleotides are TGTGCCAGCAGTTTCGAACCGGCGAAGCAGTACTTC. Protein sequence: CASSFEPAKQYF.

The chain has TRBV4-1 and TRBJ2-3; D may be TRBD2 (7 bases). V lost 4 bases and J 2 bases, leaving 13 bases between the germline ends. The CDR3 extends over 15 amino acids. Germline lookup yields CDR1 MGHRA and CDR2 YSYEKL. CDR3 nucleotides: TGCGCCAGCAGCCGGGGGGGCCAGAACACAGATACGCAGTATTTT. Amino acids: CASSRGGQNTDTQYF.

The chain combines TRBV11-2 with TRBJ1-1; D is uncertain. Trimming shortened V by 4 bases and J by 8 bases, and 11 bases separated the two germline ends. CDR3 length equals 12 residues. Germline V gene lookup returns CDR1 SGHAT and CDR2 FQNNGV. CDR3 bases: TGTGCCAGCAGCTCGTACCTACACGAAGCTTTCTTT. Translating it yields CASSSYLHEAFF.

Here the CDR3 reads CAISEPKDSQTYGYTF. CDR3 bases: TGTGCCATCAGTGAGCCTAAGGACAGTCAGACTTATGGCTACACCTTC. The rearrangement uses TRBV10-3 and TRBJ1-2; D is perhaps TRBD1 (6 bases). Germline CDR1 is ENHRY and CDR2 is SYGVKD. The CDR3 is 16 amino acids. V was trimmed by 2 bases and J by 5 bases, leaving 18 bases between them.

Here the CDR3 reads CSARLPREDGYTF. The CDR3 bases are TGCAGTGCTAGACTGCCCAGGGAGGACGGCTACACCTTC. The V gene is TRBV20-1, the J gene TRBJ1-2; TRBD1 might be the D (5 bases). Trimming stripped 2 bases from V and 8 bases from J, with 15 bases between. Germline V gives CDR1 DFQATT, CDR2 SNEGSKA (reference sequence). This CDR3 spans 13 amino acids.

The rearrangement joins TRBV12-3 or TRBV12-4 to TRBJ2-3; 9 nucleotides agree with TRBD1. The CDR3 length is 12 residues. Trimming at V came to 10 bases and at J to 3 bases, leaving 2 bases not matched to a gene. The CDR3 loop reads CATDRGTDTQYF. CDR3 DNA: TGTGCCACCGACAGGGGGACAGATACGCAGTATTTT.

This clonotype was counted between two and nine times. The chain is built from TRBV4-2 and TRBJ2-5; D remains ambiguous. Germline V gives CDR1 LGHNA, CDR2 YNFKEQ. The CDR3 is 15 amino acids. Trimming shortened V by 0 bases and J by 0 bases, and 8 bases separated the two germline ends. CDR3 sequence reads: CASSQEWVNQETQYF. The CDR3 nucleotides read TGTGCCAGCAGCCAAGAATGGGTGAACCAAGAGACCCAGTACTTC.

This clonotype occurred a few times. This chain connects TRBV6-2 or TRBV6-3 to TRBJ2-1; TRBD2 matches 8 bases. Trimming cost V 6 bases and J 3 bases; bases outside gene matches: 10. The CDR3 runs 16 residues. CDR1 is MNHEY, CDR2 SVGEGT, per germline. The DNA for the CDR3 is TGTGCCAGCAGCGGGGGGGCCTTCAGCAGCTACAATGAGCAGTTCTTC. Its protein product is CASSGGAFSSYNEQFF.

The chain joins TRBV28 to TRBJ2-7; 7 positions match TRBD2. This CDR3 is built from 17 residues. Germline V gene sequence: CDR1 MDHEN, CDR2 SYDVKM. The ends lost 1 base at V and 0 bases at J; junction bases unmatched: 9. DNA of the CDR3: TGTGCCAGCAGTTTATACTACCGGGACTACAGCTCCTACGAGCAGTACTTC. Amino acid sequence: CASSLYYRDYSSYEQYF.

The chain uses TRBV12-3 or TRBV12-4 and TRBJ1-4, with 10 bases fitting TRBD1. The CDR3 contains 17 residues. J gave up 5 bases and V 5 bases, and 11 bases lay outside the gene matches. CDR3 in amino acids: CASSIGTGVALNEKLFF. CDR3 DNA sequence: TGTGCCAGCAGTATTGGGACAGGGGTCGCCCTGAATGAAAAACTGTTTTTT.

This clonotype was seen ten or more times. This sequence joins TRBV7-9 and TRBJ2-6; D gene ambiguous. The CDR3 sequence is 14 residues long. The germline gives CDR1 SEHNR, CDR2 FQNEAQ (reference sequence). The germline V and J ends were trimmed by 10 bases and 0 bases, with 10 bases remaining between them. CDR3 coding DNA: TGTGCCATCATCCGTAACTCTGGGGCCAACGTCCTGACTTTC. It encodes CAIIRNSGANVLTF.

The gene calls are TRBV30 and TRBJ1-4; a weak D match, TRBD1 (6 bases). Trimming left V 5 bases short and J 3 bases short, with 13 bases between. Germline lookup yields CDR1 GTSNPN and CDR2 SVGIG (reference sequence). This CDR3 spans 14 amino acids. This CDR3 is CAWGRQASNEKLFF. CDR3 sequence (DNA): TGTGCCTGGGGTAGACAGGCCTCTAATGAAAAACTGTTTTTT.

The chain recombines TRBV20-1 with TRBJ1-1; 9 nucleotides match TRBD1. CDR1 and CDR2 (germline): DFQATT, SNEGSKA (reference sequence). V was pared by 5 bases and J by 10 bases, with 11 bases of the junction left unmatched. The CDR3 is 13 residues long. Here the CDR3 reads CSAEWGQGGGAFF. The CDR3 DNA reads as TGCAGTGCTGAGTGGGGACAGGGCGGCGGAGCTTTCTTT.

The chain is built from TRBV30 and TRBJ1-2, with 9 bases fitting TRBD1. The CDR3 is 14 residues long. CDR1 is GTSNPN and CDR2 is SVGIG in the germline V gene (reference sequence). Trimming cost V 5 bases and J 6 bases; bases outside gene matches: 10. The CDR3 sequence is CAWVQTGGVDGYTF. CDR3 bases: TGTGCCTGGGTTCAGACAGGGGGAGTGGATGGCTACACCTTC.

The genes are TRBV12-3 or TRBV12-4 and TRBJ1-5, with 10 nucleotides matching TRBD1. Trimming removed 6 bases from V and 6 bases from J; junction bases left unmatched: 5. CDR3 length: 14 residues. DNA of the CDR3: TGTGCCAGCAGGCGACAGGGGGCAACTCAGCCCCAGCATTTT. Its translation is CASRRQGATQPQHF.

There are many counts of this clonotype. This rearrangement joins TRBV5-1 to TRBJ1-2; the match to TRBD1 covers 7 bases. The CDR3 contains 13 residues. J lost 3 bases, V lost 7 bases, and 6 bases had no gene match. CDR1 is SGHRS and CDR2 is YFSETQ in the germline V gene. CDR3 DNA sequence: TGCGCCAGCGCGGGGGACAGTCACTATGGCTACACCTTC. Amino acids: CASAGDSHYGYTF.

The chain uses TRBV27 and TRBJ2-3; 8 bases align to TRBD1. Germline lookup yields CDR1 MNHEY and CDR2 SMNVEV (reference sequence). The CDR3 sequence is 16 residues long. V lost 10 bases to trimming and J lost 0 bases; unmatched junction nucleotides: 12. The CDR3 DNA reads as TGTGCCACGATGAGGCTGTGGGACAGGAGCACAGATACGCAGTATTTT. Encoded protein: CATMRLWDRSTDTQYF.

The rearrangement uses TRBV20-1 and TRBJ2-6; TRBD1 is a possible D gene (5 bases). CDR3 size: 16 residues. V was clipped by 1 base and J by 3 bases, with 13 bases between them. CDR1 and CDR2 (germline): DFQATT, SNEGSKA (reference sequence). The CDR3 here is CSARVRVTSGANVLTF. The CDR3 nucleotides are TGCAGTGCTAGAGTCAGGGTAACAAGTGGGGCCAACGTCCTGACTTTC.

The chain has TRBV4-2 and TRBJ1-4; perhaps TRBD1 as D (5 bases). CDR3 length equals 15 residues. CDR1 is LGHNA, CDR2 YNFKEQ, per germline. V lost 1 base, J lost 3 bases, and 9 bases lay in between. The CDR3 sequence: CASSQGDSSNEKLFF. CDR3 bases: TGTGCCAGCAGCCAAGGTGACAGCTCTAATGAAAAACTGTTTTTT.

Note on this clonotype: A much larger clone differs from this one at a single base, so this may be a read error. The chain has TRBV6-1 and TRBJ2-7; D not certain. V lost 2 bases and J 4 bases, leaving 3 bases between the germline ends. CDR3 size: 11 residues. CDR1 and CDR2 (germline): MNHNS, SASEGT. DNA of the CDR3: TGTGCCAGCAGTGAATGGTACGAGCAGTACTTC. As protein: CASSEWYEQYF.